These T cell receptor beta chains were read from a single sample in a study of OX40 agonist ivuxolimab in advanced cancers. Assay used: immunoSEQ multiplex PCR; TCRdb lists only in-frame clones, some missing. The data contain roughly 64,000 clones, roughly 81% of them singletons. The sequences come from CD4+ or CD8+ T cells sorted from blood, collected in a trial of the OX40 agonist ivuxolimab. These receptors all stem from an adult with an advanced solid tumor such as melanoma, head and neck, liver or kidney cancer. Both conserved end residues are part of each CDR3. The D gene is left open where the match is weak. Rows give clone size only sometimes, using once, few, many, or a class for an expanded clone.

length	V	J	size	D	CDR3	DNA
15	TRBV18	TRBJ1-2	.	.	CASSRRDGPNYGYTF	TGTGCCAGCTCACGCCGGGACGGACCTAACTATGGCTACACCTTC
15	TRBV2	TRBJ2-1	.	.	CASSAQGGTYNEQFF	TGTGCCAGCAGTGCCCAGGGGGGCACCTACAATGAGCAGTTCTTC
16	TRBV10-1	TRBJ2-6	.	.	CASSEGHRSGANVLTF	TGCGCCAGCAGTGAAGGCCACAGGTCTGGGGCCAACGTCCTGACTTTC
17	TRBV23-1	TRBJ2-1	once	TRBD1	CASSPPGTGGTYNEQFF	TGCGCCAGCAGCCCGCCTGGGACAGGGGGGACCTACAATGAGCAGTTCTTC
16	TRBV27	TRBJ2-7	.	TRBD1	CASSSLSGTGAWEQYF	TGTGCCAGCAGTTCTCTTTCCGGGACAGGGGCCTGGGAGCAGTACTTC
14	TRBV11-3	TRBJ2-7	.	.	CASSLGGMSYEQYF	TGTGCCAGCAGCTTAGGGGGGATGTCCTACGAGCAGTACTTC
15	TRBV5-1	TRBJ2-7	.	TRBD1	CASSPTGSTSYEQYF	TGCGCCAGCAGTCCGACAGGGTCAACGTCCTACGAGCAGTACTTC
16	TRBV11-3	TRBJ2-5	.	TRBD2	CASSLALAGEGETQYF	TGTGCCAGCAGCTTAGCCCTAGCGGGGGAGGGAGAGACCCAGTACTTC
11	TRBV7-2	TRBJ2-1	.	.	CASSPYNEQFF	TGTGCCAGCAGCCCTTACAATGAGCAGTTCTTC
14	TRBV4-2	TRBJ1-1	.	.	CASSPSGRETEAFF	TGTGCCAGCAGCCCAAGTGGCCGGGAGACTGAAGCTTTCTTT
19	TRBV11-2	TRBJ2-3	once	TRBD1	CASSSYRPGTGVRTDTQYF	TGTGCCAGCAGCTCCTACCGGCCCGGGACAGGGGTACGCACAGATACGCAGTATTTT
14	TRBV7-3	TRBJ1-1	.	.	CASSLTGSFTEAFF	TGTGCCAGCAGCTTAACAGGGAGCTTCACTGAAGCTTTCTTT